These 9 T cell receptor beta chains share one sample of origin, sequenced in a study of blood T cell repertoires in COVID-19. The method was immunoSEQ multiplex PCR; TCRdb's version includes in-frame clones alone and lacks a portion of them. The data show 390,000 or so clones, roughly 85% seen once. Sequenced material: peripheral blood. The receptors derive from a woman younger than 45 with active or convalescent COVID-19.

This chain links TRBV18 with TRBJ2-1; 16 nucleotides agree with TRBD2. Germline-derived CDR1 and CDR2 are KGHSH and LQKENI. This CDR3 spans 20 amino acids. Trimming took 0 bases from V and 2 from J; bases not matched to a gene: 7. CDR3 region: CASSPPGTSGGARTYNEQFF. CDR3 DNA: TGTGCCAGCTCACCACCCGGGACTAGCGGGGGGGCTAGGACCTACAATGAGCAGTTCTTC.

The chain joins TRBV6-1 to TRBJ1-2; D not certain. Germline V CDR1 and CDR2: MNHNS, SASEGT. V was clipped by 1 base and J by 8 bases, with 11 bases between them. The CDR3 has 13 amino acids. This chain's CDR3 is CASSEVLTRGYTF. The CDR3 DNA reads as TGTGCCAGCAGTGAAGTCCTGACTCGGGGCTACACCTTC.

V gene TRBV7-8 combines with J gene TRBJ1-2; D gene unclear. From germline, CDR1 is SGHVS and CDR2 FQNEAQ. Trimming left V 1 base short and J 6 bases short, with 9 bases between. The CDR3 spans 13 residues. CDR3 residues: CASSLGPRDGYTF. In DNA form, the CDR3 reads TGTGCCAGCAGCTTAGGACCGAGGGATGGCTACACCTTC. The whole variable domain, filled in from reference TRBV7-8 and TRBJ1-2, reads GAGVSQSPRYKVAKRGQDVALRCDPISGHVSLFWYQQALGQGPEFLTYFQNEAQLDKSGLPSDRFFAERPEGSVSTLKIQRTQQEDSAVYLCASSLGPRDGYTFGSGTRLTVV.

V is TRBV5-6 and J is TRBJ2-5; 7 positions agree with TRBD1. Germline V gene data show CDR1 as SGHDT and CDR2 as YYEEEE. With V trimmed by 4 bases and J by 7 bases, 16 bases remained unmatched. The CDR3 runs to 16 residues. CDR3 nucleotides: TGTGCCAGCAGCGGCCGGGACAGTGCCAACTTAGGGACCCAGTACTTC. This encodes CASSGRDSANLGTQYF. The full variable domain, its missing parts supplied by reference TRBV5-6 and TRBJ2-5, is DAGVTQSPTHLIKTRGQQVTLRCSPKSGHDTVSWYQQALGQGPQFIFQYYEEEERQRGNFPDRFSGHQFPNYSSELNVNALLLGDSALYLCASSGRDSANLGTQYFGPGTRLLVL.

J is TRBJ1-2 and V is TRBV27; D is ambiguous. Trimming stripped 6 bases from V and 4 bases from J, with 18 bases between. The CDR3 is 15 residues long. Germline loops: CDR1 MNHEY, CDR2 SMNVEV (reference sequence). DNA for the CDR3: TGTGCCAGCAGCCAAGCGGCCCAGGTGGCCTATGGCTACACCTTC. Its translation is CASSQAAQVAYGYTF.

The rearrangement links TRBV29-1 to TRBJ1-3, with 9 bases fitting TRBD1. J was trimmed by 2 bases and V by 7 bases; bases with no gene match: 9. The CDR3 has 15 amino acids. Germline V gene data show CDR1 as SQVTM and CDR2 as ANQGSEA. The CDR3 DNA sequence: TGCAGCGGGCGACTCGGGACAGGGACTGGAAACACCATATATTTT. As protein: CSGRLGTGTGNTIYF.

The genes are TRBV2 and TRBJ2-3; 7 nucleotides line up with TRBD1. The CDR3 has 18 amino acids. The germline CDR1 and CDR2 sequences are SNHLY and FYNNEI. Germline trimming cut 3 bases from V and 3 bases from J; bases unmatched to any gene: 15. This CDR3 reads CASSEFRQGPPGTDTQYF. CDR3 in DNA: TGTGCCAGCAGTGAGTTTCGACAGGGACCACCTGGGACAGATACGCAGTATTTT.

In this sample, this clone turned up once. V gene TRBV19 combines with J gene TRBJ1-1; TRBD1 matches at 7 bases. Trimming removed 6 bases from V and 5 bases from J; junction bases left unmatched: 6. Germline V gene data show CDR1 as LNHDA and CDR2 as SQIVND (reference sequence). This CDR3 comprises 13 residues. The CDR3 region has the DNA TGTGCCAGTAGCACAGGGGCTTGGACTGAAGCTTTCTTT. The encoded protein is CASSTGAWTEAFF.

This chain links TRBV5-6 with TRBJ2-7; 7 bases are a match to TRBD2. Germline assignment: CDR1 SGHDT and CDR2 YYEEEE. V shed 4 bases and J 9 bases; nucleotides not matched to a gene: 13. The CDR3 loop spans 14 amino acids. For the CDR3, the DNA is TGTGCCAGCAGCCCGTACTTCCTGGGGGGGATGCAGTACTTC. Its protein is CASSPYFLGGMQYF.